The 11 T cell receptor beta chains in this list originate from one sample, sequenced in a study of blood T cell repertoires in COVID-19. Assay: immunoSEQ multiplex PCR; the TCRdb copy retains only in-frame clones and omits some. Counted here are some 170,000 clones, 81% occurring once; the ten biggest clones make up 11%. The material sequenced was peripheral blood. These receptors were obtained from a man in his fifties or sixties with active or convalescent COVID-19.

V gene TRBV7-9 combines with J gene TRBJ1-5; 8 bases are a match to TRBD1. V shed 5 bases and J 4 bases; nucleotides not matched to a gene: 7. The CDR3 totals 15 residues. CDR1 and CDR2 from the germline V gene are SEHNR and FQNEAQ (reference sequence). This CDR3 is CASSPPGQGNQPQHF. The DNA of the CDR3 is TGTGCCAGCAGCCCTCCTGGACAGGGAAATCAGCCCCAGCATTTT.

V is TRBV28 and J is TRBJ2-7; 8 nucleotides match TRBD2. This CDR3 is 17 amino acids long. The germline V gene has CDR1 MDHEN and CDR2 SYDVKM. J lost 3 bases, V lost 4 bases, and 14 bases had no gene match. The CDR3 protein is CASSSPSHGRAFYEQYF. For the CDR3, the DNA is TGTGCCAGCAGTTCCCCCTCTCACGGGAGGGCGTTCTACGAGCAGTACTTC.

The rearrangement links TRBV6-5 to TRBJ2-5; TRBD2 might be the D (5 bases). Trimming removed 0 bases from V and 4 bases from J, with 9 bases in between. This CDR3 is 14 amino acids long. The V gene's germline CDR1 is MNHEY and CDR2 SVGAGI. CDR3 region: CASSYSNGVETQYF. The CDR3 DNA reads as TGTGCCAGCAGTTACTCGAACGGGGTAGAGACCCAGTACTTC.

The rearrangement joins TRBV2 to TRBJ2-3; 8 nucleotides align to TRBD1. The CDR3 spans 18 residues. Germline V gene lookup returns CDR1 SNHLY and CDR2 FYNNEI. V shed 10 bases and J 0 bases; nucleotides not matched to a gene: 18. CDR3 coding DNA: TGTGCCAACAATCTCCGGGACAGGCGACCCACTAGCACAGATACGCAGTATTTT. Protein: CANNLRDRRPTSTDTQYF.

The J gene is TRBJ1-1, the V gene TRBV7-9; perhaps TRBD1 as D (5 bases). V gave up 1 base and J gave up 2 bases, with 11 bases separating them. This CDR3 contains 15 residues. Germline V CDR1 and CDR2: SEHNR, FQNEAQ (reference sequence). The CDR3 is CASSLVPRENTEAFF. CDR3 nucleotides: TGTGCCAGCAGCTTAGTTCCCAGGGAAAACACTGAAGCTTTCTTT.

The V call is TRBV23-1, the J call TRBJ2-1; 9 nucleotides line up with TRBD1. TRBV23-1 carries the ORF label, with uncertain function. V dropped 0 bases and J dropped 4; count of bases not matched to a gene: 4. CDR3 length: 16 residues. The CDR3 nucleotides read TGCGCCAGCAGTCAATCGAGCGACAGGGGGTACAATGAGCAGTTCTTC. It is translated as CASSQSSDRGYNEQFF.

The rearrangement links TRBV27 to TRBJ1-3, with D hard to call. The length of the CDR3 is 14 residues. The V end lost 0 bases, the J end lost 2 bases, and 5 bases lay between the germline ends. Per the germline V gene, CDR1 is MNHEY and CDR2 is SMNVEV (reference sequence). The CDR3 nucleotides read TGTGCCAGCAGTTTATCAGGAGCTGGAAACACCATATATTTT. This codes for CASSLSGAGNTIYF.

J is TRBJ2-5 and V is TRBV5-1; the match to TRBD2 covers 9 bases. This CDR3 has 16 amino acids. Germline trimming cut 6 bases from V and 0 bases from J; bases unmatched to any gene: 9. Germline V lookup: CDR1 SGHRS, CDR2 YFSETQ. This CDR3 is CASTHGRTSDQETQYF. In DNA, the CDR3 is TGCGCCAGCACCCACGGCAGGACTAGCGACCAAGAGACCCAGTACTTC.

The sample holds one count of this clone. The chain employs TRBV7-6 and TRBJ2-1; 8 nucleotides agree with TRBD2. The CDR3 sequence is 15 residues long. The V gene end was trimmed by 0 bases and the J gene end by 8 bases; junction bases not matched to a gene: 6. Germline-derived CDR1 and CDR2 are SGHVS and FNYEAQ. The CDR3 coding sequence is TGTGCCAGCAGCTTAGCCGGGACTAGAGGCCATGAGCAGTTCTTC. Translating it yields CASSLAGTRGHEQFF. The full variable domain, in which reference TRBV7-6 and TRBJ2-1 provide the parts outside the CDR3, is GAGVSQSPRYKVTKRGQDVALRCDPISGHVSLYWYRQALGQGPEFLTYFNYEAQQDKSGLPNDRFSAERPEGSISTLTIQRTEQRDSAMYRCASSLAGTRGHEQFFGPGTRLTVL.

This rearrangement joins TRBV19 to TRBJ1-5; a possible D gene is TRBD1 (5 bases). Trimming stripped 8 bases from V and 7 bases from J, with 18 bases between. The CDR3 has 14 residues. CDR1 is LNHDA and CDR2 is SQIVND in the germline V gene (reference sequence). CDR3 amino acids: CASGELGARQPQHF. The DNA of the CDR3 is TGTGCCAGTGGCGAATTAGGGGCTAGGCAGCCCCAGCATTTT.

The chain couples TRBV11-2 to TRBJ2-1, with 9 bases lining up with TRBD1. CDR1 and CDR2 from the germline V gene are SGHAT and FQNNGV. The CDR3 is 17 amino acids. V lost 4 bases, J lost 1 base, and 8 bases stayed unmatched. CDR3 amino acids: CASSSIRDRGSYNEQFF. The CDR3 DNA reads as TGTGCCAGCAGCTCGATCCGAGACAGGGGGTCCTACAATGAGCAGTTCTTC.